What follows are 10 T cell receptor beta chains derived from one specimen sequenced in a study of shared clonotypes between healthy human individuals. Clones were sequenced by immunoSEQ multiplex PCR, and TCRdb holds only the in-frame ones, with some missing. The table includes roughly 1,500,000 clones, nearly 99% detected once. Sample: naive CD4+ T cells sorted from blood. Subset indicated: CD45RA+ positively selected. These TCRs come from a man aged 30-40 years in good health.

The chain recombines TRBV9 with TRBJ2-1; the match to TRBD1 covers 8 bases. Losses at the gene ends were 3 bases for V and 6 bases for J; bases not matched to a gene: 8. Germline V CDR1 and CDR2: SGDLS, YYNGEE. The CDR3 has 15 residues. CDR3: CASSEGQDFPNEQFF. The CDR3 nucleotides are TGTGCCAGCAGCGAGGGACAGGATTTCCCCAATGAGCAGTTCTTC.

This sequence joins TRBV5-4 and TRBJ2-3; 10 bases agree with TRBD2. This CDR3 comprises 16 residues. From germline, CDR1 is SGHNT and CDR2 YYREEE (reference sequence). V was clipped by 4 bases and J by 6 bases; unmatched bases: 11. The CDR3 is CASSASGTSDSDTQYF. The CDR3 DNA sequence: TGTGCCAGCAGCGCATCTGGGACTAGCGATTCGGATACGCAGTATTTT. The full variable domain, in which reference TRBV5-4 and TRBJ2-3 provide the parts outside the CDR3, is ETGVTQSPTHLIKTRGQQVTLRCSSQSGHNTVSWYQQALGQGPQFIFQYYREEENGRGNFPPRFSGLQFPNYSSELNVNALELDDSALYLCASSASGTSDSDTQYFGPGTRLTVL.

The genes are TRBV10-3 and TRBJ2-7, with 7 bases that match TRBD1. The CDR3 is 14 amino acids. The germline CDR1 and CDR2 sequences are ENHRY and SYGVKD. Losses at the gene ends were 7 bases for V and 2 bases for J; bases not matched to a gene: 8. The CDR3 is CAINRQGWAYEQYF. CDR3 sequence (DNA): TGTGCCATCAATAGACAGGGATGGGCCTACGAGCAGTACTTC.

The rearrangement links TRBV11-3 to TRBJ2-1; D may be TRBD1 (5 bases). The CDR3 loop spans 15 amino acids. Germline CDR1 SGHNT, CDR2 YENEEA. The V end was cut by 3 bases, the J end by 5 bases, with 14 bases between. The DNA of the CDR3 is TGTGCCAGCAGCTTTGGCGCAGGGATAAACAATGAGCAGTTCTTC. This gives the protein CASSFGAGINNEQFF.

The J gene is TRBJ2-3, the V gene TRBV5-1; possibly TRBD2 for D (6 bases). The V and J ends lost 4 bases and 5 bases respectively, with 14 bases between them. Germline CDR1 and CDR2: SGHRS and YFSETQ. This CDR3 region has 14 residues. The CDR3 nucleotides read TGCGCCAGCAGCGTGGGAGGAATTATAGATACGCAGTATTTT. Amino acid sequence: CASSVGGIIDTQYF.

The rearrangement links TRBV9 to TRBJ2-2; D remains unclear. Germline-derived CDR1 and CDR2 are SGDLS and YYNGEE. V was pared by 5 bases and J by 0 bases, with 11 bases between. The CDR3 runs to 15 residues. This CDR3 reads CASSNGPPNTGELFF. Here the CDR3 DNA reads TGTGCCAGCAGTAATGGGCCCCCGAACACCGGGGAGCTGTTTTTT.

The chain uses TRBV5-8 and TRBJ2-7; tentative D call: TRBD1 (5 bases). CDR1 is SGHTS, CDR2 YDEGEE, per germline. Between the trimmed V and J ends, which lost 2 bases and 1 base, there was a span of 7 bases. The CDR3 is made up of 13 amino acids. This CDR3 is CASSFRVSYEQYF. CDR3 sequence (DNA): TGTGCCAGCAGCTTCAGGGTATCCTACGAGCAGTACTTC.

CDR3 loop: CASRGSGANVLTF. CDR3 coding DNA: TGTGCCAGCAGGGGCTCTGGGGCCAACGTCCTGACTTTC. This rearrangement joins TRBV2 to TRBJ2-6; D is uncertain. The CDR3 spans 13 residues. CDR1 is SNHLY and CDR2 is FYNNEI in the germline V gene. V was cut by 6 bases and J by 0 bases, with 3 bases left in between.

In nucleotides, the CDR3 is TGTGCCAGCAGCCAAGAACAGTTATCCTACGAGCAGTACTTC. As protein: CASSQEQLSYEQYF. The V call is TRBV14, the J call TRBJ2-7, with D uncertain. V dropped 0 bases and J dropped 1 base, with 7 bases sitting between them. In germline, CDR1 is SGHDN, CDR2 FVKESK. The CDR3 totals 14 residues.

This chain links TRBV5-4 with TRBJ2-3; 10 bases are shared with TRBD2. The CDR3 has 16 residues. V was pared by 4 bases and J by 0 bases, with 5 bases of the junction left unmatched. Germline V gene data show CDR1 as SGHNT and CDR2 as YYREEE (reference sequence). CDR3 bases: TGTGCCAGCAGCATACTGACTAGCGGGAGCACAGATACGCAGTATTTT. Residues: CASSILTSGSTDTQYF.